This T cell receptor (beta chain) was retrieved from a study of regulatory T cells in long-lasting Graves disease. CDR3 size: 16 residues. V was trimmed by 6 bases and J by 2 bases, leaving 14 bases between them. Germline-derived CDR1 and CDR2 are SGHTA and FQGNSA. About this clonotype: What it binds is not known.

Study findings and constraints: When disease was persistent, TRBV28, TRBJ1-2 and TRBJ2-5 were the favored segments.

Time point indicated: newly diagnosed GD, antithyroid drugs for less than 3 months. PBMC RNA was the source of the TCR library. With iRepertoire HTBI primers and Arm-PCR of CDR3 regions, TCR beta libraries were built. TCRdb re-analysed the multiplex PCR reads in MiXCR, keeping a single row per CDR3 protein. The data contain hundreds of thousands of distinct CDR3 sequences, roughly 15% of them singletons. These data are also associated with another study on T cells in Graves' hyperthyroidism and ophthalmopathy. That report adds: In making diagnoses, clinical symptoms, serum thyroxine and TRAb, thyroid ultrasound and orbital computed tomography were all used.

This chain joins TRBV7-2 and TRBJ2-6; D is unclear. This sequence was found in a woman younger than 45 with Graves disease. The material sequenced was peripheral blood mononuclear cells (PBMCs), taken at new diagnosis, from a patient treated with antithyroid drugs. CDR3 region: CASSQYIGAGANVLTF. CDR3 DNA: TGTGCCAGCAGTCAATATATAGGTGCTGGGGCCAACGTCCTGACTTTC.